These 20 T cell receptor beta chains originate from one sample sequenced in a study of CD8+ T cells in alopecia areata. Treatment of the sample: oral pan-JAK inhibitor, 5-10 mg twice daily. Investigators isolated RNA and reverse transcribed it into cDNA to act as the sequencing template. TCRdb's table, derived via immunoSEQ multiplex PCR, lists solely in-frame clones and lacks some. The sample includes some 200,000 clones, around two fifths seen only once; the top ten take approximately 2.9%. Sequenced material: CD4+ T cells sorted from blood, taken at approximately week 36, from a patient treated with tofacitinib. The receptors stem from a human donor with alopecia areata.

This clone was observed a few times. The CDR3 is CASSQFGWEKGNQPQHF. The CDR3, as DNA: TGTGCCAGCAGCCAATTCGGGTGGGAGAAAGGCAATCAGCCCCAGCATTTT. The chain couples TRBV16 to TRBJ1-5; D is undetermined. The germline V gene has CDR1 KGHSY and CDR2 FQNENV. V lost 1 base to trimming and J lost 2 bases, with 15 bases between them. The CDR3 has 17 residues.

This clone was counted only a few times. This chain joins TRBV19 and TRBJ1-2; 7 bases agree with TRBD1. CDR3 length: 13 residues. The germline V gene has CDR1 LNHDA and CDR2 SQIVND (reference sequence). Trimming at V came to 5 bases and at J to 8 bases, leaving 8 bases not matched to a gene. The CDR3 region is CASSVQGIGGYTF. CDR3 DNA: TGTGCCAGTAGTGTACAGGGGATCGGAGGCTACACCTTC.

The CDR3 region is CASSIGLAGGLLSYNEQFF. CDR3 nucleotides: TGTGCCAGTAGTATCGGACTAGCGGGAGGTCTCCTCTCCTACAATGAGCAGTTCTTC. The chain joins TRBV19 to TRBJ2-1, with 14 nucleotides matching TRBD2. Germline CDR1 is LNHDA and CDR2 is SQIVND (reference sequence). The CDR3 runs to 19 residues. Trimming removed 3 bases from V and 0 bases from J; junction bases left unmatched: 7.

V is TRBV2 and J is TRBJ2-3, with D perhaps TRBD2 (5 bases). Trimming took off 4 bases at V and 5 bases at J, with 13 bases between the two ends. The CDR3 is made up of 14 amino acids. CDR1 is SNHLY and CDR2 is FYNNEI in the germline V gene. The CDR3: CASSVERRRDTQYF. The DNA of the CDR3 is TGTGCCAGCAGTGTGGAGCGGAGACGAGATACGCAGTATTTT.

This clone was seen only a few times. The V call is TRBV30, the J call TRBJ1-2; D ambiguous. The CDR3 loop spans 14 amino acids. Trimming shortened V by 0 bases and J by 7 bases, and 15 bases separated the two germline ends. Germline lookup yields CDR1 GTSNPN and CDR2 SVGIG (reference sequence). CDR3 DNA sequence: TGTGCCTGGAGTGTAGGCGATTATGGCGGTGGCTACACCTTC. This gives the protein CAWSVGDYGGGYTF.

V usage is TRBV14 and J usage is TRBJ2-7; D call uncertain. V was trimmed by 3 bases and J by 3 bases, leaving 12 bases between them. The CDR3 covers 14 residues. Germline CDR1 SGHDN, CDR2 FVKESK. This CDR3 reads CASSHNPLFYEQYF. CDR3 nucleotides: TGTGCCAGCAGCCATAACCCACTGTTCTACGAGCAGTACTTC.

V usage is TRBV6-6 and J usage is TRBJ2-1; TRBD2 is a possible D gene (5 bases). Trimming removed 2 bases at V and 14 bases at J, with 16 bases between. Germline V gene lookup returns CDR1 MNHNY and CDR2 SVGAGI (reference sequence). The CDR3 loop spans 13 amino acids. CDR3 coding DNA: TGTGCCAGCAGTTACCCGCCGGGCAAAGCGGAGTTCTTC. Translation: CASSYPPGKAEFF.

This chain connects TRBV30 to TRBJ1-2, with D maybe TRBD1 (6 bases). This CDR3 comprises 15 residues. Per germline, CDR1 GTSNPN and CDR2 SVGIG (reference sequence). Between the trimmed V and J ends, which lost 0 bases and 6 bases, there was a span of 17 bases. This CDR3 reads CAWSVQLQGRDGYTF. DNA of the CDR3: TGTGCCTGGAGTGTACAGTTACAGGGACGGGATGGCTACACCTTC.

This clone was observed a handful of times. The chain is built from TRBV30 and TRBJ1-2; 7 bases map to TRBD1. CDR1 is GTSNPN and CDR2 is SVGIG in the germline V gene (reference sequence). The CDR3 extends over 14 amino acids. V shed 5 bases, J shed 7 bases, and the junction held 13 bases outside the gene matches. Here the CDR3 reads CAWGLGQTNGGYTF. The CDR3 DNA is TGTGCCTGGGGTCTGGGACAGACAAACGGTGGCTACACCTTC.

This sequence joins TRBV4-3 and TRBJ2-5; no definite D call. V gave up 3 bases and J gave up 2 bases, with 10 bases separating them. Germline values: CDR1 LGHNA, CDR2 YSLEER. The CDR3 spans 14 residues. The chain's CDR3 is CASSQAARQETQYF. The CDR3 nucleotides are TGCGCCAGCAGCCAGGCCGCAAGGCAAGAGACCCAGTACTTC.

The chain joins TRBV7-2 to TRBJ2-1, with TRBD2 matching over 9 bases. CDR1 and CDR2 from the germline V gene are SGHTA and FQGNSA. The length of the CDR3 is 16 residues. Losses at the gene ends were 4 bases for V and 7 bases for J; bases not matched to a gene: 11. The DNA of the CDR3 is TGTGCCAGCAGCTACTCCATAGCGGGAGTAAAGAATGAGCAGTTCTTC. Amino acid sequence: CASSYSIAGVKNEQFF. Full variable domain (outside the CDR3, taken from reference TRBV7-2 and TRBJ2-1): GAGVSQSPSNKVTEKGKDVELRCDPISGHTALYWYRQSLGQGLEFLIYFQGNSAPDKSGLPSDRFSAERTGGSVSTLTIQRTQQEDSAVYLCASSYSIAGVKNEQFFGPGTRLTVL.

This clone has a handful of counts. The V and J genes are TRBV25-1 and TRBJ1-1; D ambiguous. The CDR3 covers 12 residues. Germline V gene lookup returns CDR1 MGHDK and CDR2 SYGVNS. V shed 6 bases and J shed 6 bases, with 11 bases lying between them. The CDR3 DNA sequence: TGTGCCAGCAGGACAACGGGGTCTGAAGCTTTCTTT. As protein: CASRTTGSEAFF. Together with reference TRBV25-1 and TRBJ1-1, the CDR3 gives the full variable domain: EADIYQTPRYLVIGTGKKITLECSQTMGHDKMYWYQQDPGMELHLIHYSYGVNSTEKGDLSSESTVSRIRTEHFPLTLESARPSHTSQYLCASRTTGSEAFFGQGTRLTVV.

This clone was observed a few times. V is TRBV29-1 and J is TRBJ2-7; the D is unclear. This CDR3 spans 12 amino acids. The germline V and J ends were trimmed by 3 bases and 2 bases, with 8 bases remaining between them. Germline V gene lookup returns CDR1 SQVTM and CDR2 ANQGSEA. The CDR3 loop reads CSVEGGAYEQYF. Written as DNA, the CDR3 is TGCAGCGTTGAGGGTGGGGCCTACGAGCAGTACTTC.

This rearrangement joins TRBV19 to TRBJ2-2; no firm D call. V dropped 5 bases and J dropped 1 base, with 11 bases sitting between them. There are 15 residues in the CDR3. Germline CDR1 LNHDA, CDR2 SQIVND (reference sequence). CDR3 nucleotides: TGTGCCAGTAGTGTGGCGGTGGGGAACACCGGGGAGCTGTTTTTT. Translation gives CASSVAVGNTGELFF.

This chain uses TRBV7-8 with TRBJ1-1, with 9 bases matching TRBD1. Germline trimming cut 2 bases from V and 6 bases from J; bases unmatched to any gene: 13. This CDR3 comprises 17 residues. Germline CDR1 is SGHVS and CDR2 is FQNEAQ. CDR3 protein: CASSLLKGQGLTSEAFF. As DNA, the CDR3 is TGTGCCAGCAGCTTACTTAAAGGACAGGGGCTAACTTCTGAAGCTTTCTTT.

The CDR3 reads CASSLGSGRPYEQYF. CDR3 sequence (DNA): TGTGCCAGCAGCTTAGGTAGCGGACGACCCTACGAGCAGTACTTC. This rearrangement joins TRBV7-2 to TRBJ2-7; the D gene is possibly TRBD2 (6 bases). Germline V gene lookup returns CDR1 SGHTA and CDR2 FQGNSA. V lost 1 base, J lost 2 bases, and 12 bases lay in between. CDR3 size: 15 residues.

This chain links TRBV5-4 with TRBJ2-1, with TRBD1 identical over 10 bases. The V gene end was trimmed by 4 bases and the J gene end by 1 base; junction bases not matched to a gene: 2. Germline loops: CDR1 SGHNT, CDR2 YYREEE (reference sequence). The CDR3 is made up of 15 amino acids. CDR3 protein: CASSRGQGSYNEQFF. CDR3 bases: TGTGCCAGCAGCCGGGGACAGGGGTCCTACAATGAGCAGTTCTTC.

V gene TRBV28 combines with J gene TRBJ1-1; TRBD1 matches 8 bases. CDR3 size: 14 residues. With 6 bases clipped from V and 8 bases from J, the junction kept 11 bases outside the gene matches. Per germline, CDR1 MDHEN and CDR2 SYDVKM. CDR3 region: CASSPPGTGWEAFF. CDR3 nucleotides: TGTGCCAGCAGCCCACCTGGGACAGGTTGGGAAGCTTTCTTT.

This clone was observed a few times. The chain links TRBV6-6 to TRBJ1-4; D unclear. This CDR3 region has 13 residues. The V gene's germline CDR1 is MNHNY and CDR2 SVGAGI (reference sequence). The V end was cut by 6 bases, the J end by 2 bases, with 7 bases between. This CDR3 reads CASRAMTNEKLFF. CDR3 DNA sequence: TGTGCCAGCAGGGCAATGACTAATGAAAAACTGTTTTTT.

This rearrangement joins TRBV7-2 to TRBJ2-5; D not resolved. V shed 4 bases and J shed 4 bases, with 13 bases lying between them. CDR3 length: 14 residues. Per germline, CDR1 SGHTA and CDR2 FQGNSA. The CDR3 coding sequence is TGTGCCAGCAGCTCGACCCCGCGAGGAGAGACCCAGTACTTC. Residues: CASSSTPRGETQYF.